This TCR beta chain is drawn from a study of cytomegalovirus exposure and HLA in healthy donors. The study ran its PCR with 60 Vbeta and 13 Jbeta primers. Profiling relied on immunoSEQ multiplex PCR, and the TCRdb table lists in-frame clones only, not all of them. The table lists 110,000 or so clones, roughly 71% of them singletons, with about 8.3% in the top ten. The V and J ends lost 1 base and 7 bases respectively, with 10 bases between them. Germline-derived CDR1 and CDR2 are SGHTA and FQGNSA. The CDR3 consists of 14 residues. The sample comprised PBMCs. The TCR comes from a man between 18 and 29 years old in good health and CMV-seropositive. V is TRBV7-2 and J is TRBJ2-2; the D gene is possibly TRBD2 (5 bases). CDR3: CASSLDPGIGELFF. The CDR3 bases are TGTGCCAGCAGCTTAGATCCGGGAATCGGGGAGCTGTTTTTT. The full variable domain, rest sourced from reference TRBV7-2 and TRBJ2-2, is GAGVSQSPSNKVTEKGKDVELRCDPISGHTALYWYRQSLGQGLEFLIYFQGNSAPDKSGLPSDRFSAERTGGSVSTLTIQRTQQEDSAVYLCASSLDPGIGELFFGEGSRLTVL.